This T cell receptor (beta chain) stems from a study of technical replicates of blood from a handful of donors. Clones were sequenced by immunoSEQ multiplex PCR, and TCRdb holds only the in-frame ones, with some missing. The table has about 85,000 clones, around 94% seen once. V shed 4 bases, J shed 3 bases, and the junction held 9 bases outside the gene matches. Germline assignment: CDR1 MNHEY and CDR2 SMNVEV (reference sequence). The CDR3 is 16 residues long. The sequencing sample was made of T cells isolated from PBMCs. The rearrangement links TRBV27 to TRBJ2-3, with 8 positions matching TRBD2. The receptor was isolated from a human donor in good health. The CDR3 nucleotides are TGTGCCAGCAGTTCCTTTCCCGGGGGGGGAACAGATACGCAGTATTTT. This encodes CASSSFPGGGTDTQYF.